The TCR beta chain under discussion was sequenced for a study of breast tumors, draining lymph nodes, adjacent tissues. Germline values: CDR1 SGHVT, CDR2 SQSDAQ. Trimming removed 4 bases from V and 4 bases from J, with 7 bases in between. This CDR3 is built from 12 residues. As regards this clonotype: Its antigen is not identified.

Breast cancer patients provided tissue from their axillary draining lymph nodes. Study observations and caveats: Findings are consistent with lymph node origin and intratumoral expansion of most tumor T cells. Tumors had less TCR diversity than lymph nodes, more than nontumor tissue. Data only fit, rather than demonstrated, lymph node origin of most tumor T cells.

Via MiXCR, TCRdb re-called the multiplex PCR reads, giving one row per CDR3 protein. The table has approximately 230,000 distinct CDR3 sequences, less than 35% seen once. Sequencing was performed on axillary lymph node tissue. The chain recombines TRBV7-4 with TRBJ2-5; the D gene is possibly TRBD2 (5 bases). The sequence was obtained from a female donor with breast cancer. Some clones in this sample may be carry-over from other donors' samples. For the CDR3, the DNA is TGTGCCAGCAGCTGGACTGTAGAGACCCAGTACTTC. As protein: CASSWTVETQYF.